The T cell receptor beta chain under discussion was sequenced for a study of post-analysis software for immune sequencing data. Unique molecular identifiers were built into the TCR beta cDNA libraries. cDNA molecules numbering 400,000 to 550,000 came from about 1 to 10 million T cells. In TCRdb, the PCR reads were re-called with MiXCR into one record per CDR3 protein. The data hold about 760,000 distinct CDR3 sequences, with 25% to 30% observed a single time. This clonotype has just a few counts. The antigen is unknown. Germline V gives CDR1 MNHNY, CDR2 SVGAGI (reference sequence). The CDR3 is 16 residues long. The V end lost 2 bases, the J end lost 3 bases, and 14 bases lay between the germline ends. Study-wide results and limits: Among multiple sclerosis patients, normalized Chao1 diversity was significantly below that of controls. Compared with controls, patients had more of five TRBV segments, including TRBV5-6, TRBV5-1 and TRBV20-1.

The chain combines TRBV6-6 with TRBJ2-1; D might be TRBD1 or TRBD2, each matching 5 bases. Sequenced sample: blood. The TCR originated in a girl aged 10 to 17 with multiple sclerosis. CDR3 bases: TGTGCCAGCAGTTACCCCGGGACCGCTGGCTACAATGAGCAGTTCTTC. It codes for CASSYPGTAGYNEQFF.